The T cell receptor (beta chain) described here comes from a study of CD8 T cells in ankylosing spondylitis. This clonotype was detected ten times or more. Antigen unknown. The V gene lost 6 bases and the J gene lost 9 bases, with 14 bases spanning the gap. The CDR3 is 12 residues long. With molecular barcodes, quantitative 5'-RACE was used to make the TCR beta libraries. TCRdb reanalysed the 5' RACE reads using MiXCR and keeps one entry per CDR3 protein. In the table there are about 390,000 distinct CDR3 sequences, 20% to 25% of which are singletons. Whole-study findings and limits: One TCR beta motif, made up of several highly homologous variants, appeared characteristic of ankylosing spondylitis blood. Clones linked to the disease showed a CD8+ phenotype. They occurred at relatively low frequencies in peripheral blood.

This clonotype originated in a male donor with ankylosing spondylitis. The chain has TRBV12-3 or TRBV12-4 and TRBJ2-5; D unclear. The material sequenced was blood, either unsorted or a sorted T cell fraction (not recorded which). For the CDR3, the DNA is TGTGCCAGCAGCCTAAGTGCTCGGGCCCAGTACTTC. Amino acid sequence: CASSLSARAQYF.